This T cell receptor (beta chain) was documented in a study of T-cell memory formation after mild COVID-19. Overall study findings and caveats: Clones that shrank (day 15 to 85) were balanced CD4/CD8, whereas later expanders leaned CD4+. Contracting CD4+ clones sat mainly in CM and EM; CD8+ in EMRA.

5'RACE with constant-segment primers built TCRalpha and TCRbeta cDNA libraries with UMIs. TCRdb used MiXCR to reprocess the 5' RACE reads, holding one entry per CDR3 protein. The sample consists of over 400,000 distinct CDR3 sequences, 23% of them appearing once. In its sample, this clonotype was seen a few times. Its target is unknown. The V gene lost 8 bases and the J gene lost 5 bases, with 18 bases spanning the gap. Germline V CDR1 and CDR2: KGHSH, LQKENI. The CDR3 runs to 14 residues. The sequencing input was PBMCs or a T cell subset sorted from them (not recorded which). The receptor was isolated from an adult woman who had mild COVID-19 (a few samples of this study predate the infection). Cell type and time point are not known. V and J are TRBV18 and TRBJ1-1, with a tentative D call TRBD1 (6 bases). CDR3 bases: TGTGCCAGCAAATCCCCGACAGGTTGGACTGAAGCTTTCTTT. Encoded protein: CASKSPTGWTEAFF.